The present T cell receptor beta chain was sequenced within a study of T cells in Graves' hyperthyroidism and ophthalmopathy. This clonotype was observed many times. Researchers took RNA transcripts and amplified the TCR beta CDR3 regions from them. Researchers ran a first-round RT-PCR on the TCR CDR3 using the HTBI primer set. TCRdb redid the calling of the multiplex PCR reads with MiXCR, one entry per CDR3 protein. Of about 290,000 distinct CDR3 sequences listed, 13% to 15% are singletons. The CDR3 totals 14 residues. The germline V gene has CDR1 SNHLY and CDR2 FYNNEI. Germline trimming cut 6 bases from V and 1 base from J; bases unmatched to any gene: 0.

Sample: blood. The V call is TRBV2, the J call TRBJ2-6, with TRBD1 matching 7 bases. The sequence came from a woman in her forties or fifties with Graves' hyperthyroidism that later progressed to Graves' ophthalmopathy. The CDR3 loop reads CASRDRSGANVLTF. DNA of the CDR3: TGTGCCAGCAGGGACAGGTCTGGGGCCAACGTCCTGACTTTC.